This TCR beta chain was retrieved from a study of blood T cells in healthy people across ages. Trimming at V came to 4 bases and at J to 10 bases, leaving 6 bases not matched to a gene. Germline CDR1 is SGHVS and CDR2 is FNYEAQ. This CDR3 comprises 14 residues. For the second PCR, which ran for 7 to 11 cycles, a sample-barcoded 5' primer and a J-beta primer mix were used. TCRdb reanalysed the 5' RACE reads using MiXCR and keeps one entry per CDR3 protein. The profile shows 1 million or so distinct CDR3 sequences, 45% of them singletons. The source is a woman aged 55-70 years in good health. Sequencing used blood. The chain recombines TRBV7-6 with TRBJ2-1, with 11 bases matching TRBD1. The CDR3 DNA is TGTGCCAGCAGCTCCGGGACAGGGGGATGGGAGCAGTTCTTC. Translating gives CASSSGTGGWEQFF.